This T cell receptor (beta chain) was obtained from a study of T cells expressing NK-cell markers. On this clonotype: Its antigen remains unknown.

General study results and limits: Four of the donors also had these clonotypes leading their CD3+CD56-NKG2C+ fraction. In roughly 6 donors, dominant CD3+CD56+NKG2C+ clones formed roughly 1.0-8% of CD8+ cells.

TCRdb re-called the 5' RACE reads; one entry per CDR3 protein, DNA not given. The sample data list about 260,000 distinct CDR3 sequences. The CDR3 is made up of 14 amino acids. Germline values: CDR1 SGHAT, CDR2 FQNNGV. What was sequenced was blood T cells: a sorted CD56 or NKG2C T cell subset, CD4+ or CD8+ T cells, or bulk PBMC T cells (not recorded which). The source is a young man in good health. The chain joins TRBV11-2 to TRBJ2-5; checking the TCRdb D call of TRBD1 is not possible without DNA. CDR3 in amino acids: CASSLGWGHETQYF.